This T cell receptor (beta chain) came from a study of blood T cell repertoires in COVID-19. Study details: Samples of COVID-19 (acute and convalescent) were obtained from the United States, Italy and Spain.

Seattle patients were enrolled while actively infected and followed longitudinally. The CDR3 is made up of 15 amino acids. Germline CDR1 SGHTA, CDR2 FQGNSA. V gave up 1 base and J gave up 8 bases, with 17 bases separating them. In the authors' methods: Amplification from reference gene primers served as the basis for estimated nucleated cell counts. TCRdb keeps only in-frame clones here, not all; method: immunoSEQ multiplex PCR. Clone size and V and J calls were adopted from that table, with D and trimming inferred from the DNA. The sample carries roughly 60,000 clones, roughly two thirds recorded once.

Sequences were obtained from peripheral blood. The V call is TRBV7-2, the J call TRBJ1-1, with D tentatively TRBD1 (6 bases). The TCR originated in a woman aged 70-85 years with COVID-19, enrolled during active disease. The chain's CDR3 is CASSLGRQDHHEAFF. CDR3 DNA: TGTGCCAGCAGCTTAGGAAGACAGGACCATCACGAAGCTTTCTTT.